The source of this T cell receptor beta chain is a study of early T cells in non-severe SARS-CoV-2 infection. In the study overall: From unsorted whole blood, bulk RNA was sequenced, and the chains remained unpaired.

The protocol attached unique molecular identifiers to individual cDNA molecules. TCRdb reprocessed the 5' RACE reads via MiXCR and lists one record per CDR3 protein. The sample shows about 57,000 distinct CDR3 sequences, 13% of them seen only once. The CDR3 covers 15 residues. Germline V gene data show CDR1 as MNHEY and CDR2 as SVGEGT. V was pared by 0 bases and J by 4 bases, with 10 bases between. This clonotype was observed at least ten times. Its cognate antigen is unknown. Whole-study results and caveats: VDJdb matches were skewed toward anti-spike CD8 T cell responses.

Source material: whole blood. The receptor was isolated from an adult who was a healthcare worker with PCR-confirmed SARS-CoV-2 infection or an uninfected control (not recorded which). The rearrangement links TRBV6-2 or TRBV6-3 to TRBJ1-5; D might be TRBD1 (6 bases). CDR3 sequence reads: CASSYSFTGNQPQHF. The CDR3 coding sequence is TGTGCCAGCAGTTACTCCTTCACAGGGAATCAGCCCCAGCATTTT.